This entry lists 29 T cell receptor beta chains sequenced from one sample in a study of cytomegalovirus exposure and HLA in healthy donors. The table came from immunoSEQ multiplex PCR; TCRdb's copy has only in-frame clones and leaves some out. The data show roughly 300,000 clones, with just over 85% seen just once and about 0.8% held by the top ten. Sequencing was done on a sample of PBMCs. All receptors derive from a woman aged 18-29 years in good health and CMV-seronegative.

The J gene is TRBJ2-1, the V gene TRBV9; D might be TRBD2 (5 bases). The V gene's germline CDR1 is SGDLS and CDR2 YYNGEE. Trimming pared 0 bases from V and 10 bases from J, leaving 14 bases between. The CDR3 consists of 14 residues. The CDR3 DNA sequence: TGTGCCAGCAGCGTAGTAAGCGGCCTAGGGGAGCAGTTCTTC. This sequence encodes CASSVVSGLGEQFF.

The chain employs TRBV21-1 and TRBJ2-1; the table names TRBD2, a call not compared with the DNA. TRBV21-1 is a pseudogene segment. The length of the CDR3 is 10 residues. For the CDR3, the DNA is TGTGCCAGCAGCACCGTCTGGCAGTTCTTC. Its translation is CASSTVWQFF.

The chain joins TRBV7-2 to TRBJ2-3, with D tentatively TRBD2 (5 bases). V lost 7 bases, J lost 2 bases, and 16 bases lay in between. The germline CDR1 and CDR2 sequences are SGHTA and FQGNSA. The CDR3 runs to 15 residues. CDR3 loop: CASTRPGLFTDTQYF. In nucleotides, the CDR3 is TGTGCCAGCACCCGCCCCGGACTTTTCACAGATACGCAGTATTTT.

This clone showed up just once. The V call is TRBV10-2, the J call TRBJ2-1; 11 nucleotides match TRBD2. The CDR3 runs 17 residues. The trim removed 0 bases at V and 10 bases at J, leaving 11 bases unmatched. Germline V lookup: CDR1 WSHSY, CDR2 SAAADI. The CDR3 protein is CASSESMVAGGPQEQFF. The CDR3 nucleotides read TGCGCCAGCAGTGAGTCGATGGTAGCGGGAGGGCCACAGGAGCAGTTCTTC.

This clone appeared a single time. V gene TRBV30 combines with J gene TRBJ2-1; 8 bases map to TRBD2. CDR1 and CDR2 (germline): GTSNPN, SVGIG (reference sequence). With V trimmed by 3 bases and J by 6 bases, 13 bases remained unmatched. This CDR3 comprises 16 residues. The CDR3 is CAWSPFGREAINEQFF. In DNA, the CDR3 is TGTGCCTGGAGCCCATTTGGGCGGGAGGCCATCAATGAGCAGTTCTTC.

The chain's CDR3 is CASSKTGDNQPQHF. Written as DNA, the CDR3 is TGTGCCAGCAGTAAGACAGGAGACAATCAGCCCCAGCATTTT. This chain connects TRBV2 to TRBJ1-5; D might be TRBD1 (6 bases). The CDR3 spans 14 residues. Trimming removed 5 bases at V and 3 bases at J, with 11 bases between. The germline V gene has CDR1 SNHLY and CDR2 FYNNEI.

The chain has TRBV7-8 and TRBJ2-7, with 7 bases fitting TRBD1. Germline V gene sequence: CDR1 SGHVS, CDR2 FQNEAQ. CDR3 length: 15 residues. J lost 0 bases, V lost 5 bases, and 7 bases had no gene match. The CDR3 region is CASSTRDSYSYEQYF. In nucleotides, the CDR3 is TGTGCCAGCAGCACCCGGGACAGCTACTCCTACGAGCAGTACTTC.

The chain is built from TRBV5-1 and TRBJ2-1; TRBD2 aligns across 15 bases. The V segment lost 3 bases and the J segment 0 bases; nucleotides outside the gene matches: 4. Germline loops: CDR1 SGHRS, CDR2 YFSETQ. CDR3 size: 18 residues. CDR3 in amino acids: CASSSGLAGGSSYNEQFF. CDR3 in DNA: TGCGCCAGCAGCTCGGGACTAGCGGGGGGTAGCTCCTACAATGAGCAGTTCTTC.

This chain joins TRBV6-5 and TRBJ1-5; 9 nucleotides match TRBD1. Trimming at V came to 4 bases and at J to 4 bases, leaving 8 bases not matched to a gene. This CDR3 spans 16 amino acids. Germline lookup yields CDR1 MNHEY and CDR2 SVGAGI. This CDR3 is CASSSMGQGENQPQHF. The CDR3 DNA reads TGTGCCAGCAGTTCGATGGGACAGGGTGAAAATCAGCCCCAGCATTTT.

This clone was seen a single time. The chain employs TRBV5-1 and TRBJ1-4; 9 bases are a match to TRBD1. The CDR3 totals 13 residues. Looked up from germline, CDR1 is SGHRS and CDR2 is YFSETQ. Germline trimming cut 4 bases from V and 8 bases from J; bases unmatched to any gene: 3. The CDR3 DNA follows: TGCGCCAGCAGCATGGGACAGGGAGAAAAACTGTTTTTT. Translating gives CASSMGQGEKLFF.

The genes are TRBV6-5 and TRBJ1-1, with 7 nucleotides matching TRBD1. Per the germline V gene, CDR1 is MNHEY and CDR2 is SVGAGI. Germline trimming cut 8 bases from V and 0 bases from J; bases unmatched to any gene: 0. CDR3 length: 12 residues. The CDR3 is CASGTVNTEAFF. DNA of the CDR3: TGTGCCAGCGGGACAGTGAACACTGAAGCTTTCTTT.

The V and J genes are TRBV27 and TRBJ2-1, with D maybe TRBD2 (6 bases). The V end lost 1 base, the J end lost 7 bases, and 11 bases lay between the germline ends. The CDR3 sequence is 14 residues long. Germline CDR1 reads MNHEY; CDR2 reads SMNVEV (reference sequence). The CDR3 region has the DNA TGTGCCAGCAGTTTATATGACCTAGCGAATGAGCAGTTCTTC. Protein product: CASSLYDLANEQFF.

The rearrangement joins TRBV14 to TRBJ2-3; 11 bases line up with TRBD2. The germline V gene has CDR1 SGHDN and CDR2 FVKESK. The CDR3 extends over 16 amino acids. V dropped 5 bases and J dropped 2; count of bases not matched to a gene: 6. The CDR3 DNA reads TGTGCCAGCAGCTCCTTAGCGGGAGGGTCCACAGATACGCAGTATTTT. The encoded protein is CASSSLAGGSTDTQYF.

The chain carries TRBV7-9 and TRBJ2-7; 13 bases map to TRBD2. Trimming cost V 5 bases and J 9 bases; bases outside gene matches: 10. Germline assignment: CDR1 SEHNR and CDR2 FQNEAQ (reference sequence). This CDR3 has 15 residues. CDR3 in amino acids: CASSGGLAGEFGQYF. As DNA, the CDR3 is TGTGCCAGCAGCGGAGGACTAGCGGGAGAATTTGGGCAGTACTTC. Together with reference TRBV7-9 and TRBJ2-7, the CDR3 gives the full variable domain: DTGVSQNPRHKITKRGQNVTFRCDPISEHNRLYWYRQTLGQGPEFLTYFQNEAQLEKSRLLSDRFSAERPKGSFSTLEIQRTEQGDSAMYLCASSGGLAGEFGQYFGPGTRLTVT.

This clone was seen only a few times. The CDR3 nucleotides are TGCGCCAGCAGCGCTAGACTAGCGGCCCCCTACGAGCAGTACTTC. Its protein is CASSARLAAPYEQYF. V and J are TRBV5-1 and TRBJ2-7; the match to TRBD2 covers 9 bases. The V gene end was trimmed by 4 bases and the J gene end by 2 bases; junction bases not matched to a gene: 7. This CDR3 region has 15 residues. Germline CDR1 and CDR2: SGHRS and YFSETQ.

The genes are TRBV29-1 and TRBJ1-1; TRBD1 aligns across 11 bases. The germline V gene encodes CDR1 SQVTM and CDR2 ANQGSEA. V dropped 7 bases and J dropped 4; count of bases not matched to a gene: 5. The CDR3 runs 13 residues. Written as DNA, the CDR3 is TGCAGCGCGAGGACAGGGGGCTCCACTGAAGCTTTCTTT. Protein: CSARTGGSTEAFF.

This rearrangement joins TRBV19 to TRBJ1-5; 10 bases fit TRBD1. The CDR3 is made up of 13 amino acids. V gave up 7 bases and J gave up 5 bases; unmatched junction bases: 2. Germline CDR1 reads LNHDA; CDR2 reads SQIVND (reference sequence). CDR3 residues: CASNDRGHQPQHF. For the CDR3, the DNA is TGTGCCAGTAACGACAGGGGGCATCAGCCCCAGCATTTT.

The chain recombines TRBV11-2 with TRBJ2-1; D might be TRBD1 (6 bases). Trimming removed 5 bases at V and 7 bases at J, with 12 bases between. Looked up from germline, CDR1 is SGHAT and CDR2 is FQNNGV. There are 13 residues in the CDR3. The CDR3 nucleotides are TGTGCCAGCAGCGGTGACAGGTCTAATGAGCAGTTCTTC. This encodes CASSGDRSNEQFF. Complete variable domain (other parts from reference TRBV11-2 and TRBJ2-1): EAGVAQSPRYKIIEKRQSVAFWCNPISGHATLYWYQQILGQGPKLLIQFQNNGVVDDSQLPKDRFSAERLKGVDSTLKIQPAKLEDSAVYLCASSGDRSNEQFFGPGTRLTVL.

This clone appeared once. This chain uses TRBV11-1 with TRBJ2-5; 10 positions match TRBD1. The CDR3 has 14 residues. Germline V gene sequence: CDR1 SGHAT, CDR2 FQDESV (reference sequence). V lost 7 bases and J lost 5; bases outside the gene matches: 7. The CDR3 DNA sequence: TGTGCCAGCACGAGGGGGGACAGGGGCGAGACCCAGTACTTC. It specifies CASTRGDRGETQYF.

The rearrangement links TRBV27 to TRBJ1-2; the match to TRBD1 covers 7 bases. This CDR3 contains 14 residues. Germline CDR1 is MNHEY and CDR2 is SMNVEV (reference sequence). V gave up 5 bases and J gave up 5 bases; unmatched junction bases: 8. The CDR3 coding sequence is TGTGCCAGCAGTCCCTGGACAGGCAATTATGGCTACACCTTC. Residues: CASSPWTGNYGYTF.

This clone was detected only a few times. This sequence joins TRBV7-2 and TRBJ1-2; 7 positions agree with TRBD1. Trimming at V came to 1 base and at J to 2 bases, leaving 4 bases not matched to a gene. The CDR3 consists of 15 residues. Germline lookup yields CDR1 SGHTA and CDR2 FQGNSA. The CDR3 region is CASSLDRGVNYGYTF. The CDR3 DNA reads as TGTGCCAGCAGCTTAGACAGGGGTGTGAACTATGGCTACACCTTC.

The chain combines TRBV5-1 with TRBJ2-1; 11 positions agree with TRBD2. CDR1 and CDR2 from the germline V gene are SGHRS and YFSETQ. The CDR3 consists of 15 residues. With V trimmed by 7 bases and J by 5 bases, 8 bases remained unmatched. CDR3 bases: TGCGCCAGCGCCCTACTAGCGGGAGACCACAATGAGCAGTTCTTC. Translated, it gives CASALLAGDHNEQFF.

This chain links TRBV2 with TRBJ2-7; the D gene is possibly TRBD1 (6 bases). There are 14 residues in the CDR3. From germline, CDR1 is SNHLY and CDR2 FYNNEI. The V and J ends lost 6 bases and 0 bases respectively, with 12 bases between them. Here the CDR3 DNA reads TGTGCCAGCAGACGACAGGCCAGCTCCTACGAGCAGTACTTC. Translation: CASRRQASSYEQYF.

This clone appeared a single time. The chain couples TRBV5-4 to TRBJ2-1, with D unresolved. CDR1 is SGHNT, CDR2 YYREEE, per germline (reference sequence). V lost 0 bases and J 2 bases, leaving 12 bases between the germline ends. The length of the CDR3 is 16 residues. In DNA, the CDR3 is TGTGCCAGCAGCTTGGATATTAGCAGACCCTACAATGAGCAGTTCTTC. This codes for CASSLDISRPYNEQFF.

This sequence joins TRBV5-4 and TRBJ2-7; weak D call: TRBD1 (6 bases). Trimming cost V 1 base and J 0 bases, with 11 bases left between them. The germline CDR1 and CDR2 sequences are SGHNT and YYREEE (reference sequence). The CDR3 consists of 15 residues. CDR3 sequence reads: CASSLRSGASYEQYF. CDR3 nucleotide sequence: TGTGCCAGCAGCTTGAGGTCAGGGGCCTCCTACGAGCAGTACTTC.

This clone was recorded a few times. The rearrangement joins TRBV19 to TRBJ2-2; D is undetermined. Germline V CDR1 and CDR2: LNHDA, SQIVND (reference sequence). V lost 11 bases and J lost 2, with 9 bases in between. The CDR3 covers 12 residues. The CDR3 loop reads CADKTNTGELFF. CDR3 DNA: TGTGCCGACAAAACAAACACCGGGGAGCTGTTTTTT.

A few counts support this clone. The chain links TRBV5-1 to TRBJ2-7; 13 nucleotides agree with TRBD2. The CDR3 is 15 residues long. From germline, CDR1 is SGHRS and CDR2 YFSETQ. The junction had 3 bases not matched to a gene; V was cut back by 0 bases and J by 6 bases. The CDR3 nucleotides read TGCGCCAGCAGCTTGGGGACTAGCGGGAGTGGCGAGCAGTACTTC. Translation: CASSLGTSGSGEQYF.

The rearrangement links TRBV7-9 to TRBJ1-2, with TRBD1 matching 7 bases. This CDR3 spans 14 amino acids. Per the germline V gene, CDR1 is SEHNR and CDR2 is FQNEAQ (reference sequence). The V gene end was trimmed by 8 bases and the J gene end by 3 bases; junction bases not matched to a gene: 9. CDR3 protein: CASQSGQSDYGYTF. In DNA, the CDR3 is TGTGCCAGCCAATCGGGACAGTCGGACTATGGCTACACCTTC.

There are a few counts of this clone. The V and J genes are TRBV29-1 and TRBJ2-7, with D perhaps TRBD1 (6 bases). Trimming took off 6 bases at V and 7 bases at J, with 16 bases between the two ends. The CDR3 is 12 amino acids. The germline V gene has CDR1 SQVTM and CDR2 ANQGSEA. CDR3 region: CSVRDNPWEQYF. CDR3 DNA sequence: TGCAGCGTGAGGGACAATCCCTGGGAGCAGTACTTC.